What follows is one TCR beta chain and its context. Coverage ceases 3 residues before the CDR3 finishes, and the germline J gene fills in the end. Here immunoSEQ multiplex PCR was the method, and the copy in TCRdb shows in-frame clones only, minus some. Its table lists some 39,000 clones. Germline CDR1 reads SGHVS; CDR2 reads FQNEAQ. V was shortened by 0 bases and J by 4 bases, with 12 bases between the two germline ends. The length of the CDR3 is 15 residues. This sample was included in a study of T cells in women clearing cervical HPV infection. The receptor was derived from a woman between 18 and 70 years old with a cervical HPV16 infection that either progressed to CIN3+ or cleared (not recorded which). This chain connects TRBV7-8 to TRBJ1-1; D ambiguous. Sequencing was performed on blood buffy coat. CDR3: CASSLAGGRSTEAFF. CDR3 DNA, as far as it was read: TGTGCCAGCAGCTTAGCGGGCGGGAGAAGCACTGAA.